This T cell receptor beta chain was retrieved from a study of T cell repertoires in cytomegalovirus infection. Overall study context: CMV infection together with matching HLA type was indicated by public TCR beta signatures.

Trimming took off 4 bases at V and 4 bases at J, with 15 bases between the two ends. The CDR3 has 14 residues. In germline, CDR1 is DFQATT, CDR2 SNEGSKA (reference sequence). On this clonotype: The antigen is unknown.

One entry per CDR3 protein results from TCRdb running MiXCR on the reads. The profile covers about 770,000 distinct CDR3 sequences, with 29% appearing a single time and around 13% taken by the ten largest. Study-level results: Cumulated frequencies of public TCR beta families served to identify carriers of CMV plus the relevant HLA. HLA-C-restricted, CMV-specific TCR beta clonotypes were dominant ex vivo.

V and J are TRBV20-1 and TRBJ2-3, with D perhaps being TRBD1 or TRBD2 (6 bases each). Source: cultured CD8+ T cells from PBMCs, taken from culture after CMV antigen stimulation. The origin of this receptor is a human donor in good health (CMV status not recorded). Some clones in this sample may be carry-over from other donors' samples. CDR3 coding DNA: TGCAGTGCTACCGCCGGGGGCGTGGCAGATACGCAGTATTTT. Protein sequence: CSATAGGVADTQYF.